Following are 27 T cell receptor beta chains from one sample sequenced in a study of T-cell memory formation after mild COVID-19. TCRdb fed the 5' RACE reads into MiXCR, producing one record per CDR3 protein. Here the sample spans about 170,000 distinct CDR3 sequences, around 13% being singletons. The specimen was PBMCs or a T cell subset sorted from them (not recorded which). The receptors here all came from a man between 18 and 29 years old who had mild COVID-19 (a few samples of this study predate the infection). Cell type and time point are not known.

This clonotype was observed a few times. V usage is TRBV11-3 and J usage is TRBJ2-4; 8 bases match TRBD1. V lost 4 bases and J lost 7; bases outside the gene matches: 6. This CDR3 has 14 amino acids. CDR1 is SGHNT and CDR2 is YENEEA in the germline V gene. In DNA, the CDR3 is TGTGCCAGCAGCTCCTCAGGGGGCGGGAACATTCAGTACTTC. Protein sequence: CASSSSGGGNIQYF.

This clonotype appeared many times. This chain links TRBV12-3 or TRBV12-4 with TRBJ1-5, with TRBD1 identical over 8 bases. The length of the CDR3 is 18 residues. The J segment lost 2 bases and the V segment lost 3 bases, leaving 12 bases of the junction unmatched. The CDR3 region has the DNA TGTGCCAGCAGTTTCCGCATTCGGGACAGGAACGGCAATCAGCCCCAGCATTTT. As protein: CASSFRIRDRNGNQPQHF.

V gene TRBV4-3 combines with J gene TRBJ1-5; 10 nucleotides line up with TRBD1. The germline CDR1 and CDR2 sequences are LGHNA and YSLEER. Losses at the gene ends were 4 bases for V and 7 bases for J; bases not matched to a gene: 7. This CDR3 is 15 amino acids long. CDR3 nucleotides: TGCGCCAGCAGCCCGACTTGGACAGGGGGACAGCCCCAGCATTTT. Its protein product is CASSPTWTGGQPQHF.

The chain joins TRBV6-5 to TRBJ2-3; 8 positions match TRBD1. J gave up 4 bases and V 6 bases, and 6 bases lay outside the gene matches. Germline assignment: CDR1 MNHEY and CDR2 SVGAGI. This CDR3 spans 14 amino acids. The DNA for the CDR3 is TGTGCCAGCAGACCGGACAGGGCGGCAGATACGCAGTATTTT. Residues: CASRPDRAADTQYF.

This clonotype was seen a handful of times. CDR3 coding DNA: TGTGCCAGCAGTGCAGGCAGGGGGAGCAATCAGCCCCAGCATTTT. Its protein product is CASSAGRGSNQPQHF. The chain employs TRBV12-3 or TRBV12-4 and TRBJ1-5; 7 bases fit TRBD1. The CDR3 extends over 15 amino acids. V lost 5 bases, J lost 1 base, and 5 bases stayed unmatched.

This clonotype was found a few times. The V call is TRBV29-1, the J call TRBJ2-5, with D perhaps TRBD1 (6 bases). Trimming shortened V by 7 bases and J by 3 bases, and 12 bases separated the two germline ends. The CDR3 consists of 12 residues. Looked up from germline, CDR1 is SQVTM and CDR2 is ANQGSEA. CDR3 loop: CSGYRAEETQYF. In nucleotides, the CDR3 is TGCAGCGGCTACAGGGCTGAAGAGACCCAGTACTTC. Full variable domain (outside the CDR3, taken from reference TRBV29-1 and TRBJ2-5): SAVISQKPSRDICQRGTSLTIQCQVDSQVTMMFWYRQQPGQSLTLIATANQGSEATYESGFVIDKFPISRPNLTFSTLTVSNMSPEDSSIYLCSGYRAEETQYFGPGTRLLVL.

This clonotype was picked up many times. This chain connects TRBV6-6 to TRBJ1-4; TRBD1 agrees at 7 bases. The V and J ends lost 6 bases and 5 bases, in that order; junction bases with no gene match: 3. The germline V gene has CDR1 MNHNY and CDR2 SVGAGI (reference sequence). CDR3 size: 13 residues. The CDR3 nucleotides read TGTGCCAGCAGGACAGGGCCGAATGAAAAACTGTTTTTT. Translation: CASRTGPNEKLFF.

This clonotype was seen only a few times. The chain joins TRBV5-6 to TRBJ2-2, with 7 bases aligning to TRBD2. CDR1 SGHDT and CDR2 YYEEEE come from the germline V gene. The CDR3 consists of 13 residues. With 7 bases clipped from V and 4 bases from J, the junction kept 4 bases outside the gene matches. CDR3 DNA: TGTGCCAGCGCGGGACTATTCACCGGGGAGCTGTTTTTT. As protein: CASAGLFTGELFF.

This clonotype showed up just a few times. The chain recombines TRBV5-1 with TRBJ2-2; 10 bases map to TRBD1. The J segment lost 4 bases and the V segment lost 4 bases, leaving 4 bases of the junction unmatched. The CDR3 totals 15 residues. Germline V gives CDR1 SGHRS, CDR2 YFSETQ. The CDR3: CASSDGTGVTGELFF. The CDR3 DNA sequence: TGCGCCAGCAGCGACGGGACAGGGGTCACCGGGGAGCTGTTTTTT.

The chain has TRBV20-1 and TRBJ2-4, with D uncertain. The CDR3 length is 13 residues. Per germline, CDR1 DFQATT and CDR2 SNEGSKA (reference sequence). The CDR3 here is CAATEWAKNIQYF. CDR3 nucleotides: TGCGCAGCGACGGAATGGGCCAAAAACATTCAGTACTTC.

The chain recombines TRBV7-9 with TRBJ1-4; 9 nucleotides line up with TRBD1. Unmatched junction bases numbered 6, after V lost 6 bases and J lost 7 bases. This CDR3 contains 14 residues. CDR1 SEHNR and CDR2 FQNEAQ come from the germline V gene (reference sequence). CDR3 sequence (DNA): TGTGCCAGCAGTTACCGGGACAGGGTTGAAAAACTGTTTTTT. Translating gives CASSYRDRVEKLFF. Combining the CDR3 with reference TRBV7-9 and TRBJ1-4 gives the whole variable domain DTGVSQNPRHKITKRGQNVTFRCDPISEHNRLYWYRQTLGQGPEFLTYFQNEAQLEKSRLLSDRFSAERPKGSFSTLEIQRTEQGDSAMYLCASSYRDRVEKLFFGSGTQLSVL.

This chain links TRBV12-3 or TRBV12-4 with TRBJ1-1; D is unclear. Trimming left V 3 bases short and J 4 bases short, with 6 bases between. This CDR3 region has 12 residues. CDR3: CASSFGSTEAFF. DNA of the CDR3: TGTGCCAGCAGTTTTGGTAGCACTGAAGCTTTCTTT.

This clonotype showed up many times. This sequence joins TRBV12-3 or TRBV12-4 and TRBJ1-1; D is unclear. V was trimmed by 4 bases and J by 1 base, leaving 7 bases between them. The CDR3 loop spans 13 amino acids. CDR3 sequence reads: CASSSRGNTEAFF. The CDR3 coding sequence is TGTGCCAGCAGTTCCAGAGGGAACACTGAAGCTTTCTTT.

The genes are TRBV20-1 and TRBJ2-1, with TRBD1 matching 8 bases. The CDR3 consists of 14 residues. Germline CDR1 DFQATT, CDR2 SNEGSKA (reference sequence). Trimming cost V 6 bases and J 2 bases; bases outside gene matches: 6. As DNA, the CDR3 is TGCAGTGCGCTACAGACAGGGGCCTACAATGAGCAGTTCTTC. Its protein is CSALQTGAYNEQFF.

This clonotype was seen more than once but under ten times. The CDR3: CASSGGTGNLYNEQFF. CDR3 nucleotides: TGTGCCAGCAGTGGGGGGACGGGAAATCTCTACAATGAGCAGTTCTTC. The chain has TRBV12-3 or TRBV12-4 and TRBJ2-1; possibly TRBD2 for D (6 bases). V lost 5 bases and J 3 bases, leaving 17 bases between the germline ends. This CDR3 is built from 16 residues.

V gene TRBV6-2 or TRBV6-3 combines with J gene TRBJ2-7; D is uncertain. Germline CDR1 MNHEY, CDR2 SVGEGT. This CDR3 has 14 amino acids. Trimming removed 7 bases at V and 0 bases at J, with 13 bases between. CDR3 amino acids: CASTSDRPSYEQYF. DNA of the CDR3: TGTGCCAGCACTTCGGACCGTCCCTCCTACGAGCAGTACTTC.

This clonotype appeared a few times. This sequence joins TRBV12-5 and TRBJ2-1, with D possibly called TRBD1 or TRBD2 (6 bases each). The CDR3 extends over 13 amino acids. CDR1 is LGHNT and CDR2 is FRNRAP in the germline V gene. V was shortened by 1 base and J by 8 bases, with 9 bases between the two germline ends. CDR3 DNA sequence: TGTGCTAGTGGTTTGGCGGGGGCGGATGAGCAGTTCTTC. Its protein is CASGLAGADEQFF.

This clonotype was counted only a few times. The CDR3: CASSSGHSGNTIYF. In nucleotides, the CDR3 is TGTGCCAGCAGCTCGGGACACTCTGGAAACACCATATATTTT. The gene calls are TRBV7-6 and TRBJ1-3; D perhaps matches TRBD1 (6 bases). Per the germline V gene, CDR1 is SGHVS and CDR2 is FNYEAQ. With 4 bases removed from V and 0 bases from J, the gap between germline ends came to 7 bases. The length of the CDR3 is 14 residues.

The chain combines TRBV7-2 with TRBJ1-2; 8 bases are a match to TRBD1. This CDR3 contains 14 residues. The germline CDR1 and CDR2 sequences are SGHTA and FQGNSA. V shed 7 bases, J shed 3 bases, and the junction held 7 bases outside the gene matches. CDR3 region: CASKGDRRDYGYTF. The CDR3, as DNA: TGTGCCAGCAAAGGGGACAGGAGGGACTATGGCTACACCTTC.

This chain connects TRBV4-1 to TRBJ2-7; the D is unclear. Germline CDR1 is MGHRA and CDR2 is YSYEKL. The CDR3 has 13 amino acids. V was shortened by 2 bases and J by 5 bases, with 10 bases between the two germline ends. CDR3 protein: CASSQQFWNEQYF. In DNA, the CDR3 is TGCGCCAGCAGCCAACAGTTTTGGAACGAGCAGTACTTC.

Ten or more counts support this clonotype. The rearrangement uses TRBV20-1 and TRBJ2-7; D gene ambiguous. Germline V gene data show CDR1 as DFQATT and CDR2 as SNEGSKA (reference sequence). V was clipped by 1 base and J by 2 bases, with 12 bases between them. The length of the CDR3 is 14 residues. In nucleotides, the CDR3 is TGCAGTGCTAGAGGCTCGGCCTCCACCTACGAGCAGTACGTC. Its protein is CSARGSASTYEQYV.

The sample holds a few counts of this clonotype. The V gene is TRBV7-9, the J gene TRBJ2-5, with D tentatively TRBD2 (6 bases). Trimming shortened V by 3 bases and J by 5 bases, and 16 bases separated the two germline ends. CDR1 and CDR2 (germline): SEHNR, FQNEAQ (reference sequence). The CDR3 totals 15 residues. In DNA, the CDR3 is TGTGCCAGCAGCTTCTGGGACTCCCGGCAGGAGACCCAGTACTTC. Its protein product is CASSFWDSRQETQYF.

The rearrangement joins TRBV4-2 to TRBJ1-1; no clear D gene. From germline, CDR1 is LGHNA and CDR2 YNFKEQ. The CDR3 runs to 15 residues. The ends were cut back, 0 bases at V and 4 bases at J, with 12 bases in the middle. The CDR3 loop is CASSQDWRGFTEAFF. Written as DNA, the CDR3 is TGTGCCAGCAGCCAAGATTGGCGTGGGTTCACTGAAGCTTTCTTT.

Only a few counts were recorded for this clonotype. This chain uses TRBV7-3 with TRBJ2-1, with D tentatively TRBD1 or TRBD2 (5 bases each). The germline gives CDR1 SGHTA, CDR2 FQGTGA. The CDR3 spans 15 residues. The V gene lost 4 bases and the J gene lost 2 bases, with 12 bases spanning the gap. The CDR3 bases are TGTGCCAGCAGCTCGCCCGGGACGGCCTACAATGAGCAGTTCTTC. It yields the protein CASSSPGTAYNEQFF. Filled out from reference TRBV7-3 and TRBJ2-1, the complete variable domain reads GAGVSQTPSNKVTEKGKYVELRCDPISGHTALYWYRQSLGQGPEFLIYFQGTGAADDSGLPNDRFFAVRPEGSVSTLKIQRTERGDSAVYLCASSSPGTAYNEQFFGPGTRLTVL.

V is TRBV4-1 and J is TRBJ2-5; 10 bases are shared with TRBD2. The germline CDR1 and CDR2 sequences are MGHRA and YSYEKL. The CDR3 consists of 15 residues. Unmatched junction bases numbered 7, after V lost 4 bases and J lost 5 bases. CDR3 sequence: CASSPSGGAWETQYF. The CDR3 region has the DNA TGCGCCAGCAGCCCTAGCGGGGGAGCTTGGGAGACCCAGTACTTC.

The rearrangement uses TRBV6-2 or TRBV6-3 and TRBJ2-7; D perhaps matches TRBD2 (6 bases). The germline V gene has CDR1 MNHEY and CDR2 SVGEGT. V was cut by 6 bases and J by 7 bases, with 10 bases left in between. There are 11 residues in the CDR3. CDR3 protein: CASSRGVEQYV. The CDR3 bases are TGTGCCAGCAGCCGCGGGGTGGAGCAGTACGTC.

The CDR3 sequence: CSASSGTGEQFF. In nucleotides, the CDR3 is TGCAGCGCGAGTTCCGGGACGGGGGAGCAGTTCTTC. The chain links TRBV29-1 to TRBJ2-1; D may be TRBD1 or TRBD2 (5 bases each). This CDR3 comprises 12 residues. The germline V gene encodes CDR1 SQVTM and CDR2 ANQGSEA. V gave up 7 bases and J gave up 10 bases, with 17 bases separating them.